This passage covers 2 T cell receptor beta chains from one sample sequenced in a study of graft-versus-host responses after intestinal transplantation. Antigens of these TCRs are unknown. The data were produced by immunoSEQ multiplex PCR, yet TCRdb's version contains in-frame clones alone and is incomplete. Here the sample spans over 65,000 clones, 91% being singletons. The specimen was unstimulated CD4+ T cells sorted from spleen or lymph node cells, collected before intestinal transplant. Source of these receptors: a human donor who received an intestinal transplant.

The chain joins TRBV30 to TRBJ2-3; D perhaps matches TRBD1 (7 bases). V gave up 5 bases and J gave up 1 base, with 19 bases separating them. The CDR3 runs 16 residues. Looked up from germline, CDR1 is GTSNPN and CDR2 is SVGIG (reference sequence). The CDR3 reads CAWGSGAGGRTDTQYF. The CDR3 nucleotides are TGTGCCTGGGGCTCTGGGGCAGGGGGGCGCACAGATACGCAGTATTTT.

This chain joins TRBV7-2 and TRBJ2-3; D possibly corresponds to TRBD1 (7 bases). V lost 3 bases, J lost 4 bases, and 11 bases lay in between. This CDR3 is built from 14 residues. The germline gives CDR1 SGHTA, CDR2 FQGNSA. CDR3 region: CASSFVRGADTQYF. CDR3 bases: TGTGCCAGCAGCTTCGTCAGGGGGGCAGATACGCAGTATTTT.